This paragraph covers one TCR beta chain sequence. The V end lost 6 bases, the J end lost 0 bases, and 8 bases lay between the germline ends. The germline CDR1 and CDR2 sequences are SGHTA and FQGNSA. The CDR3 runs 13 residues. This sample is part of a study of blood T cell repertoires in COVID-19. The overall study: Nucleic acid was either cDNA or gDNA, and it came from T cells, B-cell-depleted T cells, or PBMCs.

Sequencing used immunoSEQ multiplex PCR; TCRdb keeps in-frame clones, though not all of them. Here the sample spans 53,000 or so clones, approximately 90% being singletons. The TCR originated in a middle-aged man with acute or convalescent COVID-19. Sequences were obtained from peripheral blood. The chain combines TRBV7-2 with TRBJ1-1, with D unclear. The CDR3 sequence is CASSRALNTEAFF. The CDR3 coding sequence is TGTGCCAGCAGTAGAGCGCTGAACACTGAAGCTTTCTTT.